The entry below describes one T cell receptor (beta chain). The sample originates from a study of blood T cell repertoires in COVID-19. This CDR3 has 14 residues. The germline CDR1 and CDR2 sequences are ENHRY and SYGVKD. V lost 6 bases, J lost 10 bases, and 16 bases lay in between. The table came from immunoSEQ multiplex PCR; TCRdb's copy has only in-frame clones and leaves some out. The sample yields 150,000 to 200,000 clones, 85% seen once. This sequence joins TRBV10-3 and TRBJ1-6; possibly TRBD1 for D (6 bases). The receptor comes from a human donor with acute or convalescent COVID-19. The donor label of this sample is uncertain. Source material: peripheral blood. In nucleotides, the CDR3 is TGTGCCATCAGCCCCGGGACACAAGGATCACCCCTCCACTTT. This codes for CAISPGTQGSPLHF.